Listed below are T cell receptor beta chains from one sample, sequenced in a study of control samples from healthy donors and cancer patients. Profiled with immunoSEQ multiplex PCR; TCRdb holds only in-frame clones, not every one. The repertoire holds roughly 95,000 clones, with roughly nine tenths as singletons. The sample was blood. The receptors stem from a woman aged 30 to 39 in good health. Each CDR3 is given with its conserved first and last residue. The order of the fields is V gene, clone size, D gene, CDR3 length, J gene, CDR3 protein, CDR3 DNA. A D gene is named only where the DNA matches it firmly. A row's size may be missing; if present it is once, few, many or a size class.

>TRBV2|NA|TRBD1|15|TRBJ1-6
CASRGIDRGQSPLHF
TGTGCCAGCAGGGGGATCGACAGGGGGCAATCACCCCTCCACTTT
>TRBV28|NA|NA|13|TRBJ1-1
CASSPWVGTEAFF
TGTGCCAGCAGTCCTTGGGTGGGCACTGAAGCTTTCTTT
>TRBV28|NA|TRBD2|15|TRBJ2-7
CASSSSSGGTYEQYF
TGTGCCAGCAGTTCGTCAAGCGGGGGGACCTACGAGCAGTACTTC
>TRBV7-8|NA|TRBD1|13|TRBJ1-2
CASSPDRGNGYTF
TGTGCCAGCAGCCCAGACAGGGGGAATGGCTACACCTTC
>TRBV6-5|NA|TRBD2|16|TRBJ2-7
CASSYSTGTSGYEQYF
TGTGCCAGCAGTTACTCGACCGGGACTAGCGGTTACGAGCAGTACTTC
>TRBV5-5|NA|NA|16|TRBJ1-1
CASSLPDIYLNTEAFF
TGTGCCAGCAGCTTGCCCGATATCTATTTGAACACTGAAGCTTTCTTT
>TRBV3-1/TRBV3-2|NA|TRBD2|18|TRBJ2-4
CAGSKLAGLTLAKNIQYF
TGTGCCGGCAGCAAACTAGCGGGGCTAACCTTAGCCAAAAACATTCAGTACTTC
>TRBV18|NA|NA|14|TRBJ1-1
CASSSDRKNTEAFF
TGTGCCAGCTCCTCCGACAGAAAGAACACTGAAGCTTTCTTT
>TRBV2|NA|TRBD1|14|TRBJ1-2
CASIYPGGGYGYTF
TGTGCCAGCATTTACCCAGGGGGAGGCTATGGCTACACCTTC
>TRBV5-1|NA|TRBD1|13|TRBJ2-5
CASSRGQKETQYF
TGCGCCAGCAGCCGGGGACAGAAAGAGACCCAGTACTTC
>TRBV9|NA|TRBD2|15|TRBJ2-2
CASSVRLAGTGELFF
TGTGCCAGCAGCGTACGGCTAGCGGGCACCGGGGAGCTGTTTTTT
>TRBV2|NA|NA|15|TRBJ1-3
CASRLVGASGNTIYF
TGTGCCAGCAGACTGGTGGGGGCCTCTGGAAACACCATATATTTT
>TRBV6-5|once|NA|14|TRBJ2-2
CASRGPSNTGELFF
TGTGCCAGCCGGGGTCCGTCGAACACCGGGGAGCTGTTTTTT
>TRBV12-3/TRBV12-4|NA|NA|13|TRBJ1-5
CASAPPAGPPQHF
TGTGCCAGCGCCCCCCCCGCGGGTCCGCCCCAGCATTTT
>TRBV28|NA|TRBD1|14|TRBJ2-3
CASKWTGVTDTQYF
TGTGCCAGCAAGTGGACAGGGGTCACAGATACGCAGTATTTT